The 28 T cell receptor beta chains presented below share a single source sample, sequenced in a study of blood T cell repertoires in COVID-19. Repertoires were generated with immunoSEQ multiplex PCR, while TCRdb's copy carries only in-frame clones and drops some. Here the sample spans hundreds of thousands of clones, more than 75% being singletons. The sample consisted of peripheral blood. The source is a woman aged 30 to 39 who had recovered from COVID-19.

The rearrangement joins TRBV6-5 to TRBJ1-2; D is ambiguous. Trimming took off 2 bases at V and 4 bases at J, with 8 bases between the two ends. Germline V CDR1 and CDR2: MNHEY, SVGAGI. The CDR3 sequence is 13 residues long. CDR3 bases: TGTGCCAGCAGTTACGAAAACTTCTATGGCTACACCTTC. It encodes CASSYENFYGYTF.

The chain couples TRBV30 to TRBJ1-1; D perhaps matches TRBD1 (6 bases). Germline CDR1 is GTSNPN and CDR2 is SVGIG (reference sequence). The CDR3 contains 11 residues. V gave up 8 bases and J gave up 5 bases, with 12 bases separating them. The CDR3, as DNA: TGTGCCCAGGGGCGCGGGACTGAAGCTTTCTTT. It is translated as CAQGRGTEAFF.

The chain carries TRBV11-2 and TRBJ2-3; 11 positions agree with TRBD2. The V segment lost 4 bases and the J segment 7 bases; nucleotides outside the gene matches: 10. Germline V gives CDR1 SGHAT, CDR2 FQNNGV. This CDR3 spans 16 amino acids. In DNA form, the CDR3 reads TGTGCCAGCAGCTCCACGACTAGCGGGGTTCGGAATACGCAGTATTTT. Protein sequence: CASSSTTSGVRNTQYF.

The chain recombines TRBV6-5 with TRBJ2-2; D gene ambiguous. V lost 6 bases and J lost 0, with 5 bases in between. Germline CDR1 MNHEY, CDR2 SVGAGI. The CDR3 extends over 13 amino acids. The CDR3 sequence is CASSQTNTGELFF. The CDR3 DNA is TGTGCCAGCAGCCAGACGAACACCGGGGAGCTGTTTTTT.

In this sample, this clone turned up once. The chain joins TRBV11-3 to TRBJ2-2, with a possible D match to TRBD1 (8 bases). The CDR3 runs to 16 residues. V was shortened by 0 bases and J by 4 bases, with 12 bases between the two germline ends. The germline gives CDR1 SGHNT, CDR2 YENEEA. CDR3 nucleotide sequence: TGTGCCAGCAGCTTAGAATACAGGGGGGGCACCGGGGAGCTGTTTTTT. The encoded protein is CASSLEYRGGTGELFF.

V usage is TRBV19 and J usage is TRBJ1-6, with unresolved D. The CDR3 totals 13 residues. CDR1 and CDR2 from the germline V gene are LNHDA and SQIVND (reference sequence). V was clipped by 1 base and J by 6 bases, with 4 bases between them. The CDR3 loop reads CASSIALNSPLHF. Written as DNA, the CDR3 is TGTGCCAGTAGTATAGCTCTTAATTCACCCCTCCACTTT.

The chain is built from TRBV14 and TRBJ2-5; unclear D gene. Trimming cost V 1 base and J 5 bases, with 11 bases left between them. Per the germline V gene, CDR1 is SGHDN and CDR2 is FVKESK. The CDR3 is 14 residues long. CDR3 sequence (DNA): TGTGCCAGCAGCCAAGTAAATCGCCGGGAGACCCAGTACTTC. Its translation is CASSQVNRRETQYF.

The rearrangement links TRBV15 to TRBJ1-5; D perhaps matches TRBD1 (5 bases). In germline, CDR1 is LNHNV, CDR2 YYDKDF (reference sequence). The CDR3 extends over 15 amino acids. The ends were cut back, 1 base at V and 0 bases at J, with 7 bases in the middle. The CDR3 is CATSRGQNSNQPQHF. The CDR3 DNA reads as TGTGCCACCAGCAGAGGACAGAATAGCAATCAGCCCCAGCATTTT.

The chain employs TRBV5-6 and TRBJ1-6; D is uncertain. The CDR3 has 15 amino acids. Germline V lookup: CDR1 SGHDT, CDR2 YYEEEE. Deletions cut 2 bases from V and 9 bases from J, with 15 bases between. The CDR3 is CASSFFGSGISPLHF. For the CDR3, the DNA is TGTGCCAGCAGCTTCTTCGGATCGGGGATTTCACCCCTCCACTTT. Full variable domain (outside the CDR3, taken from reference TRBV5-6 and TRBJ1-6): DAGVTQSPTHLIKTRGQQVTLRCSPKSGHDTVSWYQQALGQGPQFIFQYYEEEERQRGNFPDRFSGHQFPNYSSELNVNALLLGDSALYLCASSFFGSGISPLHFGNGTRLTVT.

V usage is TRBV13 and J usage is TRBJ2-7; 7 nucleotides align to TRBD1. Germline CDR1 is PRHDT and CDR2 is FYEKMQ (reference sequence). The CDR3 runs to 14 residues. J gave up 6 bases and V 0 bases, and 5 bases lay outside the gene matches. As DNA, the CDR3 is TGTGCCAGCAGCTTAGGCGCAGGGGGTGGCGAGCAGTACTTC. It is translated as CASSLGAGGGEQYF. Together with reference TRBV13 and TRBJ2-7, the CDR3 gives the full variable domain: AAGVIQSPRHLIKEKRETATLKCYPIPRHDTVYWYQQGPGQDPQFLISFYEKMQSDKGSIPDRFSAQQFSDYHSELNMSSLELGDSALYFCASSLGAGGGEQYFGPGTRLTVT.

This chain links TRBV7-3 with TRBJ2-7; a weak D match, TRBD2 (5 bases). This CDR3 region has 12 residues. Germline CDR1 SGHTA, CDR2 FQGTGA. V lost 9 bases, J lost 4 bases, and 13 bases lay in between. The CDR3 loop reads CARDLGGYEQYF. Written as DNA, the CDR3 is TGTGCCAGGGACCTAGGAGGATACGAGCAGTACTTC.

The CDR3 region is CASSFTGGFTDTQYF. The CDR3, as DNA: TGTGCCAGCAGTTTCACAGGGGGTTTCACAGATACGCAGTATTTT. The gene calls are TRBV7-9 and TRBJ2-3, with 8 bases lining up with TRBD1. The CDR3 spans 15 residues. V shed 6 bases, J shed 2 bases, and the junction held 7 bases outside the gene matches. Germline loops: CDR1 SEHNR, CDR2 FQNEAQ (reference sequence).

This chain joins TRBV6-5 and TRBJ2-3; D perhaps matches TRBD2 (5 bases). Trimming took 3 bases from V and 4 from J, leaving 8 bases between them. The CDR3 consists of 13 residues. Germline V gene lookup returns CDR1 MNHEY and CDR2 SVGAGI. As DNA, the CDR3 is TGTGCCAGCAGTTATGTCGGGGCAGATACGCAGTATTTT. Its translation: CASSYVGADTQYF.

This clone appeared once. The chain has TRBV5-4 and TRBJ2-7; 12 bases line up with TRBD1. This CDR3 region has 15 residues. The V segment lost 1 base and the J segment 8 bases; nucleotides outside the gene matches: 7. Germline CDR1 and CDR2: SGHNT and YYREEE (reference sequence). The CDR3 loop is CASSLTGTGGGKQYF. The CDR3 region has the DNA TGTGCCAGCAGCTTGACCGGGACAGGGGGCGGGAAGCAGTACTTC.

CDR3 region: CASSRDGGRWGLNSPLHF. CDR3 nucleotides: TGTGCCAGCAGCCGGGACGGGGGGCGTTGGGGCCTTAATTCACCCCTCCACTTT. The genes are TRBV5-4 and TRBJ1-6, with TRBD1 as a possible D gene (6 bases). V was pared by 4 bases and J by 6 bases, with 23 bases between. CDR1 and CDR2 (germline): SGHNT, YYREEE (reference sequence). The CDR3 sequence is 18 residues long.

This chain connects TRBV7-9 to TRBJ2-1, with a possible D match to TRBD1 (6 bases). Germline assignment: CDR1 SEHNR and CDR2 FQNEAQ (reference sequence). V was pared by 1 base and J by 4 bases, with 8 bases between. The CDR3 length is 14 residues. CDR3: CASSLVGQYNEQFF. The CDR3, as DNA: TGTGCCAGCAGCTTAGTCGGACAGTACAATGAGCAGTTCTTC.

This CDR3 reads CASSQEVGAGVGTGELFF. In DNA form, the CDR3 reads TGTGCCAGCAGCCAAGAAGTAGGAGCGGGAGTCGGGACCGGGGAGCTGTTTTTT. The rearrangement joins TRBV14 to TRBJ2-2; 8 nucleotides match TRBD2. The junction had 11 bases not matched to a gene; V was cut back by 0 bases and J by 5 bases. This CDR3 is built from 18 residues. In germline, CDR1 is SGHDN, CDR2 FVKESK.

The chain uses TRBV6-5 and TRBJ1-1; 9 bases line up with TRBD1. The CDR3 is 13 amino acids. J lost 1 base, V lost 7 bases, and 1 base had no gene match. Germline values: CDR1 MNHEY, CDR2 SVGAGI. In DNA form, the CDR3 reads TGTGCCAGCAACAGGGGGCGGAACACTGAAGCTTTCTTT. It encodes CASNRGRNTEAFF.

J is TRBJ2-1 and V is TRBV12-5; D is uncertain. Germline V gives CDR1 LGHNT, CDR2 FRNRAP. The CDR3 runs 16 residues. The V end was cut by 7 bases, the J end by 0 bases, with 16 bases between. The CDR3 nucleotides are TGTGCTAGTGCCCGCGAGCTACTAACCTCCTACAATGAGCAGTTCTTC. It codes for CASARELLTSYNEQFF.

The V gene is TRBV4-1, the J gene TRBJ2-1; the match to TRBD2 covers 14 bases. J gave up 7 bases and V 0 bases, and 8 bases lay outside the gene matches. CDR3 size: 18 residues. In germline, CDR1 is MGHRA, CDR2 YSYEKL. In DNA, the CDR3 is TGCGCCAGCAGCCAAGAGACTAGCGGGAGGGTTTTTGGTAATGAGCAGTTCTTC. It encodes CASSQETSGRVFGNEQFF.

The V gene is TRBV18, the J gene TRBJ2-7; TRBD1 matches at 9 bases. V shed 2 bases, J shed 4 bases, and the junction held 12 bases outside the gene matches. The length of the CDR3 is 17 residues. CDR1 KGHSH and CDR2 LQKENI come from the germline V gene. The CDR3 region is CASSPNPPGQGGYEQYF. The DNA of the CDR3 is TGTGCCAGCTCACCAAATCCACCGGGACAGGGTGGGTACGAGCAGTACTTC.

The chain is built from TRBV7-2 and TRBJ2-7; the match to TRBD1 covers 8 bases. V lost 5 bases to trimming and J lost 2 bases; unmatched junction nucleotides: 20. Germline V gene lookup returns CDR1 SGHTA and CDR2 FQGNSA. The CDR3 has 19 residues. DNA of the CDR3: TGTGCCAGCAGCCATCCGGCGGGCAGGGGGCGTTTTCGAACCTACGAGCAGTACTTC. Protein sequence: CASSHPAGRGRFRTYEQYF. Complete variable domain (other parts from reference TRBV7-2 and TRBJ2-7): GAGVSQSPSNKVTEKGKDVELRCDPISGHTALYWYRQSLGQGLEFLIYFQGNSAPDKSGLPSDRFSAERTGGSVSTLTIQRTQQEDSAVYLCASSHPAGRGRFRTYEQYFGPGTRLTVT.

This clone was observed once. The J gene is TRBJ1-1, the V gene TRBV24-1; maybe TRBD1 (5 bases). CDR1 and CDR2 (germline): KGHDR, SFDVKD. The CDR3 totals 11 residues. The V gene lost 3 bases and the J gene lost 11 bases, with 9 bases spanning the gap. As DNA, the CDR3 is TGTGCCACCAGTGATACGGGGGTTGCTTTCTTT. Amino acid sequence: CATSDTGVAFF.

The chain recombines TRBV7-9 with TRBJ2-7; perhaps TRBD2 as D (5 bases). Germline V lookup: CDR1 SEHNR, CDR2 FQNEAQ (reference sequence). V was shortened by 4 bases and J by 4 bases, with 11 bases between the two germline ends. The CDR3 is made up of 13 amino acids. The CDR3 DNA reads TGTGCCAGCAGCTCTACTAGTAGGTACGAGCAGTACTTC. Translating it yields CASSSTSRYEQYF.

The chain joins TRBV6-5 to TRBJ2-1; D gene ambiguous. This CDR3 region has 15 residues. The germline gives CDR1 MNHEY, CDR2 SVGAGI. V was clipped by 5 bases and J by 0 bases, with 11 bases between them. The CDR3 sequence: CASSPTRSSYNEQFF. Here the CDR3 DNA reads TGTGCCAGCAGTCCGACCCGGAGCTCCTACAATGAGCAGTTCTTC.

The chain has TRBV2 and TRBJ1-1; D gene unclear. With 3 bases removed from V and 4 bases from J, the gap between germline ends came to 9 bases. The CDR3 has 13 residues. Germline-derived CDR1 and CDR2 are SNHLY and FYNNEI. The CDR3 DNA reads as TGTGCCAGCAGTGAGAGGGTAGGCACTGAAGCTTTCTTT. Translating it yields CASSERVGTEAFF.

This clone was seen once. This chain joins TRBV5-4 and TRBJ2-3; a weak D match, TRBD2 (5 bases). CDR3 length: 19 amino acids. Trimming stripped 4 bases from V and 0 bases from J, with 24 bases between. From germline, CDR1 is SGHNT and CDR2 YYREEE (reference sequence). The CDR3 protein is CASSPRNLLELSSTDTQYF. The CDR3 DNA reads TGTGCCAGCAGCCCTAGAAACCTACTAGAACTATCTAGCACAGATACGCAGTATTTT.

J is TRBJ1-4 and V is TRBV19, with D possibly TRBD1 on 6 matching bases. The V end was cut by 5 bases, the J end by 3 bases, with 10 bases between. This CDR3 has 14 residues. Germline CDR1 reads LNHDA; CDR2 reads SQIVND (reference sequence). CDR3 sequence reads: CASSRRQANEKLFF. DNA of the CDR3: TGTGCCAGTAGTCGTCGACAGGCTAATGAAAAACTGTTTTTT. The full variable domain, its missing parts supplied by reference TRBV19 and TRBJ1-4, is DGGITQSPKYLFRKEGQNVTLSCEQNLNHDAMYWYRQDPGQGLRLIYYSQIVNDFQKGDIAEGYSVSREKKESFPLTVTSAQKNPTAFYLCASSRRQANEKLFFGSGTQLSVL.